Listed below are T cell receptor beta chains from one sample, sequenced in a study of control samples from healthy donors and cancer patients. Produced via immunoSEQ multiplex PCR; TCRdb's table is partial and in-frame only. The sample comprises fewer than 100,000 clones, around 80% of which are singletons, and over 7.5% rests with the top ten. The sequencing input was blood. These receptors all come from a woman in her sixties or seventies in good health. Both conserved end residues are part of each CDR3. D genes are given only for firm matches. A clone size is listed for some rows: how often the clone was seen (once, few, many), or a class if it is expanded.

D: NA; size: NA; V: TRBV5-1; length: 13; J: TRBJ2-1; CDR3: CASGPGSSGEQFF; DNA: TGCGCCAGCGGGCCAGGCTCCTCGGGAGAGCAGTTCTTC
D: TRBD2; size: NA; V: TRBV4-1; length: 15; J: TRBJ2-7; CDR3: CASSQGSSGGYEQYF; DNA: TGCGCCAGCAGCCAAGGTTCTAGCGGGGGCTACGAGCAGTACTTC
D: NA; size: NA; V: TRBV4-3; length: 14; J: TRBJ1-2; CDR3: CASSQATANYGYTF; DNA: TGCGCCAGCAGCCAAGCTACAGCTAACTATGGCTACACCTTC
D: NA; size: NA; V: TRBV27; length: 13; J: TRBJ1-6; CDR3: CASSLIGDSPLHF; DNA: TGTGCCAGCAGTTTAATAGGTGATTCACCCCTCCACTTT
D: TRBD1; size: NA; V: TRBV29-1; length: 16; J: TRBJ2-7; CDR3: CSVESAGGTGAYEQYF; DNA: TGCAGCGTTGAATCGGCGGGCGGGACAGGGGCCTACGAGCAGTACTTC
D: TRBD1; size: few; V: TRBV5-4; length: 16; J: TRBJ1-2; CDR3: CASSSRDRVANYGYTF; DNA: TGTGCCAGCAGCTCCCGGGACAGGGTAGCTAACTATGGCTACACCTTC
D: TRBD1; size: once; V: TRBV11-3; length: 17; J: TRBJ1-1; CDR3: CASPPGGTGSGGTEAFF; DNA: TGTGCCAGCCCCCCCGGCGGGACAGGGTCGGGAGGCACTGAAGCTTTCTTT
D: NA; size: NA; V: TRBV9; length: 14; J: TRBJ2-7; CDR3: CASSVGGSSYEQYF; DNA: TGTGCCAGCAGCGTTGGAGGGAGCTCCTACGAGCAGTACTTC
D: TRBD2; size: NA; V: TRBV19; length: 16; J: TRBJ2-5; CDR3: CASSSGLAGSQETQYF; DNA: TGTGCCAGTAGTTCCGGACTAGCGGGCTCCCAAGAAACCCAGTACTTC
D: TRBD1; size: NA; V: TRBV11-3; length: 14; J: TRBJ2-7; CDR3: CASSSRDRGGEQYF; DNA: TGTGCCAGCAGCTCCCGGGACAGGGGAGGCGAGCAGTACTTC
D: TRBD2; size: NA; V: TRBV27; length: 17; J: TRBJ2-1; CDR3: CASSLTSGGAIKNEQFF; DNA: TGTGCCAGCAGTCTAACTAGCGGGGGGGCGATAAAAAATGAGCAGTTCTTC
D: TRBD1; size: NA; V: TRBV5-6; length: 13; J: TRBJ1-1; CDR3: CASSRGQGNEAFF; DNA: TGTGCCAGCAGCAGGGGACAGGGGAATGAAGCTTTCTTT
D: NA; size: NA; V: TRBV4-3; length: 14; J: TRBJ2-1; CDR3: CASSQDRGWREQFF; DNA: TGCGCCAGCAGCCAAGATAGGGGATGGCGTGAGCAGTTCTTC